Only one count was recorded for the clone carrying this T cell receptor beta chain. This table comes from immunoSEQ multiplex PCR, and its TCRdb copy is limited to in-frame clones, with some not included. The repertoire holds 130,000 or so clones, roughly 92% seen once, with roughly 6% in the top ten. The V end lost 2 bases, the J end lost 0 bases, and 8 bases lay between the germline ends. Germline values: CDR1 SGHAT, CDR2 FQNNGV. This CDR3 region has 15 residues. The entry originates in a study of T cell changes during pregnancy in multiple sclerosis. The V gene is TRBV11-2, the J gene TRBJ1-3; D is unclear. This TCR was sampled from a female donor with multiple sclerosis, enrolled in a pregnancy study. The specimen comprised peripheral blood, sampled before pregnancy. CDR3 sequence (DNA): TGTGCCAGCAGCTTATCTAGCAGCTCTGGAAACACCATATATTTT. Residues: CASSLSSSSGNTIYF.